This T cell receptor beta chain was profiled in a study of Ad26.COV2.S vaccination and SARS-CoV-2 variants. Study-level findings and limits: Greater spike-specific TCR breadth was seen in vaccine recipients than in placebo recipients.

CDR1 is SGHRS and CDR2 is YFSETQ in the germline V gene. With 4 bases removed from V and 6 bases from J, the gap between germline ends came to 13 bases. The CDR3 consists of 13 residues. Using immunoSEQ multiplex PCR, the repertoire was profiled, and TCRdb retains in-frame clones only, with some absent. The data show some 190,000 clones, about 83% seen once. To note about this clone: What it binds is unknown.

The source was peripheral blood, collected after recovery from COVID-19. The clonotype originates from a human donor who had recovered from COVID-19. The chain carries TRBV5-1 and TRBJ1-1, with D unclear. CDR3 bases: TGCGCCAGCAGCCTGACGACGGAGGCTGAAGCTTTCTTT. Translating it yields CASSLTTEAEAFF.